The TCR beta chain under discussion was sequenced for a study of technical replicates of blood from several donors. Looked up from germline, CDR1 is SGHDN and CDR2 is FVKESK. Germline trimming cut 4 bases from V and 3 bases from J; bases unmatched to any gene: 11. The CDR3 length is 16 residues. Method: immunoSEQ multiplex PCR; TCRdb's copy keeps in-frame clones and lacks some. Of about 54,000 clones in the sample, 94% are singletons; the top ten hold 0.2% to 0.25%. Material for sequencing was T cells isolated from PBMCs. The clonotype originates from a human donor in good health. The V call is TRBV14, the J call TRBJ2-7; 8 positions agree with TRBD1. The CDR3 nucleotides are TGTGCCAGCAGCCTACTCGAAGTTGGGACAGGCTACGAGCAGTACTTC. As protein: CASSLLEVGTGYEQYF.